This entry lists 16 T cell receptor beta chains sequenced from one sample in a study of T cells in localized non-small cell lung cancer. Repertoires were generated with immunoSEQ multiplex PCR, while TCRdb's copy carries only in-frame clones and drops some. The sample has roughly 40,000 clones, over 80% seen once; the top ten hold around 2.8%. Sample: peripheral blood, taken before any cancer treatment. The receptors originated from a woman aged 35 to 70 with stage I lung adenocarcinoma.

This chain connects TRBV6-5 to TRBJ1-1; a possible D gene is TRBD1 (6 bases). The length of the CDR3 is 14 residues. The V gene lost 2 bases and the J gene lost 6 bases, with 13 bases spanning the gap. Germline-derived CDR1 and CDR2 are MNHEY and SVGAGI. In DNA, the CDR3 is TGTGCCAGCAGTTACACTCAGGGGTTCGCTGAAGCTTTCTTT. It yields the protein CASSYTQGFAEAFF.

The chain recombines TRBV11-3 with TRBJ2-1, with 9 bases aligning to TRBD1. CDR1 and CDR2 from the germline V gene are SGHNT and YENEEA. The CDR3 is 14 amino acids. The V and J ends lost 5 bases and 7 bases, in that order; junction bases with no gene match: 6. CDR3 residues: CASSPGTGYNEQFF. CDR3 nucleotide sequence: TGTGCCAGCAGCCCCGGGACAGGGTATAATGAGCAGTTCTTC.

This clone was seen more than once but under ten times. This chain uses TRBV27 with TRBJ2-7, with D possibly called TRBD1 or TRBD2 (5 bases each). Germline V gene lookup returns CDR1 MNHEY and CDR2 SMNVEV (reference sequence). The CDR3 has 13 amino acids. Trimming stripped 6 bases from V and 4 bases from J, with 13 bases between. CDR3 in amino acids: CASSSPGPYEQYF. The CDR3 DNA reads TGTGCCAGCAGCTCCCCGGGACCTTACGAGCAGTACTTC.

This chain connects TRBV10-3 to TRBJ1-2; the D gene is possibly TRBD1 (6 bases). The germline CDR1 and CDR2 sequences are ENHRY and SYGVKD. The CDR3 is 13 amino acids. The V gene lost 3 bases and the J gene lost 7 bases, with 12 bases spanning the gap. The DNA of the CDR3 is TGTGCCATCAGTGACACAGGGATTAGTGGCTACACCTTC. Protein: CAISDTGISGYTF.

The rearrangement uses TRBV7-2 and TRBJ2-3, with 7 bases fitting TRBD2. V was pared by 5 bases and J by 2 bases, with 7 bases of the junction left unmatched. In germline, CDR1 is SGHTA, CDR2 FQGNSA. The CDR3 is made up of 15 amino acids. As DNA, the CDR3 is TGTGCCAGCAGCGTGGCTAGCGGATACACAGATACGCAGTATTTT. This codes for CASSVASGYTDTQYF.

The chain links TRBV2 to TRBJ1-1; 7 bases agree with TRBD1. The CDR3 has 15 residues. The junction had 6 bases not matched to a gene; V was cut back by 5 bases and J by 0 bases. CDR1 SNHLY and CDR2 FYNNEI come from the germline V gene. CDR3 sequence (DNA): TGTGCCAGCAGTTGGGAAGGGGGCTTGAACACTGAAGCTTTCTTT. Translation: CASSWEGGLNTEAFF.

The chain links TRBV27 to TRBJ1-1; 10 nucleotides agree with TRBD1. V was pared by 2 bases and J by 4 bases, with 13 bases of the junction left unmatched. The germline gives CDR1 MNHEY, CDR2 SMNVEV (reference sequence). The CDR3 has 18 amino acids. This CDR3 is CASSLGQVDGTGVTEAFF. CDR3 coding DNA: TGTGCCAGCAGTTTAGGTCAGGTCGATGGGACAGGGGTCACTGAAGCTTTCTTT.

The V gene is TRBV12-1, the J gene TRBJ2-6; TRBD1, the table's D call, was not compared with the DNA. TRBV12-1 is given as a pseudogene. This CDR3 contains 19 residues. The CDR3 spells CASSSPDRGAHDGANVLTF. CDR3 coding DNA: TGTGCCAGCAGCTCCCCAGACAGGGGTGCCCACGATGGGGCCAACGTCCTGACTTTC.

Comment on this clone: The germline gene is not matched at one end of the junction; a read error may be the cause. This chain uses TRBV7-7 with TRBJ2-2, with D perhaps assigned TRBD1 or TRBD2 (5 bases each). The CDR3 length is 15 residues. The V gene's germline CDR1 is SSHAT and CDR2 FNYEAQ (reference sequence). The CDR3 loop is CASSLEGREGGELFF. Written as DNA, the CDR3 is TGTGCTAGCAGCTTAGAGGGCAGGGAAGGCGGGGAGCTGTTTTTT.

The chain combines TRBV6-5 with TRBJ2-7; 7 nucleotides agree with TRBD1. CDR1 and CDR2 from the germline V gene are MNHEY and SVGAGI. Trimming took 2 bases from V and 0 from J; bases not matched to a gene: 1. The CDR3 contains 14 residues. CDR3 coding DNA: TGTGCCAGCAGTTACGGGGACAGCTCCTACGAGCAGTACTTC. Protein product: CASSYGDSSYEQYF.

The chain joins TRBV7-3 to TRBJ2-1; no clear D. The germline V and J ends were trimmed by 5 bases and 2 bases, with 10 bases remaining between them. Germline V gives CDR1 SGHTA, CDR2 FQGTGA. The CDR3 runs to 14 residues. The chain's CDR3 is CASSPAAPYNEQFF. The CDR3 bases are TGTGCCAGCAGCCCCGCGGCCCCCTACAATGAGCAGTTCTTC.

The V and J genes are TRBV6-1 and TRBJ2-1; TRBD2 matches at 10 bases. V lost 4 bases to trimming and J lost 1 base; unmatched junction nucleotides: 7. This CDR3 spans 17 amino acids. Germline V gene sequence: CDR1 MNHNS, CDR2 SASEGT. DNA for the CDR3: TGTGCCAGCAGTGGTCGACCTAGCGGGAGATCCTACAATGAGCAGTTCTTC. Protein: CASSGRPSGRSYNEQFF.

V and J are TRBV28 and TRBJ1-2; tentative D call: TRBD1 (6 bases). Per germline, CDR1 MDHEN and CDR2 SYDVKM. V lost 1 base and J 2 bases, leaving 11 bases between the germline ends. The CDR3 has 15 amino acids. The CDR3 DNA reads TGTGCCAGCAGTTTATCGATCAGGGGAAACTATGGCTACACCTTC. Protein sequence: CASSLSIRGNYGYTF.

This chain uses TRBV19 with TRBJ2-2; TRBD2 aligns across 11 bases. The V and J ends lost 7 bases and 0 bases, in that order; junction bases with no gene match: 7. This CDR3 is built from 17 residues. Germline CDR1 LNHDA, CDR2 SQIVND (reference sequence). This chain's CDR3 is CASMASGRPTNTGELFF. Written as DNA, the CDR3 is TGTGCCAGTATGGCTAGCGGGAGGCCGACGAACACCGGGGAGCTGTTTTTT.

Written as DNA, the CDR3 is TGTGCCAGTAGCCTTTTCGCGGCCGGCGCCAAAAACATTCAGTACTTC. Its protein is CASSLFAAGAKNIQYF. V and J are TRBV19 and TRBJ2-4; no clear D. V lost 6 bases and J lost 1, with 16 bases in between. The CDR3 loop spans 16 amino acids. Germline CDR1 reads LNHDA; CDR2 reads SQIVND (reference sequence).

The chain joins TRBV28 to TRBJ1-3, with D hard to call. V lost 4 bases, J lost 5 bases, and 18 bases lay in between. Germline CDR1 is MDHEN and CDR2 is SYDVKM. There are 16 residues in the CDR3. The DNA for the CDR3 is TGTGCCAGCAGTTCCGCTCAGCTTTACCCCAGAAACACCATATATTTT. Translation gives CASSSAQLYPRNTIYF.